The 7 T cell receptor beta chains given below trace back to one sample, sequenced in a study of blood T cells in healthy people across ages. For the second PCR, which ran for roughly 7 to 11 cycles, a sample-barcoded 5' primer and a J-beta primer mix were used. TCRdb analysed the 5' RACE reads with MiXCR anew, one entry per CDR3 protein. Among almost 300,000 distinct CDR3 sequences listed, around 27% were seen once. The sequenced sample was blood. These receptors all come from a woman aged 70-85 years in good health.

The sample holds a few counts of this clonotype. Its ends do not fully match the called genes, so a read error is possible. The chain is built from TRBV5-1 and TRBJ2-5; 7 bases are a match to TRBD2. The germline V gene has CDR1 SGHRS and CDR2 YFSETQ. The CDR3 is 14 amino acids. Here the CDR3 DNA reads TGCGCCAGCAGATTGGAGGGAGGGCCGGAGACCCAGTACTTC. It codes for CASRLEGGPETQYF.

The CDR3 DNA reads as TGTGCCAGCGGAGTTGCAACTAATGAAAAACTGTTTTTT. Protein: CASGVATNEKLFF. The chain links TRBV12-3 or TRBV12-4 to TRBJ1-4; D is unclear. The length of the CDR3 is 13 residues. The V end was cut by 8 bases, the J end by 0 bases, with 7 bases between.

A few counts support this clonotype. V usage is TRBV11-1 and J usage is TRBJ2-1; D is possibly TRBD1 or TRBD2 (6 bases each). The CDR3 runs to 16 residues. The germline V gene has CDR1 SGHAT and CDR2 FQDESV (reference sequence). The germline V and J ends were trimmed by 5 bases and 6 bases, with 20 bases remaining between them. In DNA form, the CDR3 reads TGTGCCAGCAGCCTTTTATGGGGGGCGAGTCGCAATGAGCAGTTCTTC. Translation: CASSLLWGASRNEQFF.

The DNA for the CDR3 is TGCAGTGCTAGTGCCGGGACAGGGGGTGAAAAACTGTTTTTT. This gives the protein CSASAGTGGEKLFF. This sequence joins TRBV20-1 and TRBJ1-4; 11 bases match TRBD1. This CDR3 region has 14 residues. Germline V gives CDR1 DFQATT, CDR2 SNEGSKA (reference sequence). Germline trimming cut 3 bases from V and 7 bases from J; bases unmatched to any gene: 4.

This clonotype was seen a handful of times. V is TRBV7-9 and J is TRBJ2-7; D is unclear. Germline V gene data show CDR1 as SEHNR and CDR2 as FQNEAQ (reference sequence). This CDR3 comprises 12 residues. V dropped 5 bases and J dropped 1 base, with 6 bases sitting between them. CDR3 in amino acids: CASSVESYEQYF. CDR3 coding DNA: TGTGCCAGCAGCGTGGAGTCCTACGAGCAGTACTTC.

This chain uses TRBV10-1 with TRBJ1-3; unclear D gene. V dropped 3 bases and J dropped 2 bases, with 5 bases sitting between them. CDR1 WNHNN and CDR2 SYGVQD come from the germline V gene (reference sequence). CDR3 length: 13 amino acids. The CDR3 DNA reads as TGCGCCAGCAGTGACGGCCCTGGAAACACCATATATTTT. It yields the protein CASSDGPGNTIYF.

This clonotype was counted a few times. This sequence joins TRBV5-1 and TRBJ1-4; a weak D match, TRBD1 (6 bases). Germline V lookup: CDR1 SGHRS, CDR2 YFSETQ. Trimming took 3 bases from V and 3 from J, leaving 6 bases between them. The CDR3 totals 13 residues. The CDR3 sequence is CASSWTANEKLFF. The CDR3 nucleotides are TGCGCCAGCAGCTGGACAGCTAATGAAAAACTGTTTTTT.